This T cell receptor beta chain was obtained from a study of PD-L1 blockade in urothelial cancer. Whole-study context: At 6 weeks and at 3 weeks (second dose) after treatment start, blood was analyzed.

Data came from immunoSEQ multiplex PCR; TCRdb stores just in-frame clones and leaves some out. This table has roughly 21,000 clones, roughly 89% appearing once. V lost 5 bases and J lost 4; bases outside the gene matches: 8. Germline CDR1 reads SGHVS; CDR2 reads FQNEAQ. The CDR3 has 15 amino acids. The rearrangement joins TRBV7-8 to TRBJ1-5; 7 bases are shared with TRBD1. The sequencing used PBMCs, collected around atezolizumab (anti-PD-L1) treatment. This clonotype was obtained from a woman aged 60-70 years with urothelial cancer. CDR3 in amino acids: CASSPGGTTNQPQHF. The CDR3 DNA reads as TGTGCCAGCAGCCCAGGGGGGACAACGAATCAGCCCCAGCATTTT.